A single TCR beta chain is shown here with its context. The antigen it recognizes is unknown. No much larger clonotype is one base removed from it; base qualities were not supplied. The CDR3 covers 17 residues, taking in both the cysteine and the phenylalanine. Here the CDR3 DNA is all that survives: 51 bases in frame from base 1. CDR1 KGHSH and CDR2 LQKENI were looked up in the germline V gene. V lost 3 bases and J lost 4 bases, and the count of bases not matched to a germline gene is 10. The sample belongs to a study of control samples from healthy donors and cancer patients (TCRdb year 2020). Libraries were constructed by the immunoSEQ multiplex PCR assay. TCRdb retrieved this table from immuneACCESS and kept in-frame rearrangements only. Not all clones are present; in checked studies, unresolved V genes account for under half, and no reason is known for the remainder. The sample data list about 130,000 clones, and 85% to 95% of these were observed just once. Around 14% of the sample lies in the top ten.

The rearranged chain carries TRBV18 and TRBJ2-1; TRBD1 lines up with 9 middle nucleotides. This sequence originates from a man aged 55 to 70 with colorectal cancer. The sequencing sample was made of PBMCs. The sequenced DNA is TGTGCCAGCTCACCCTACGCAGGGGACAGGGAGTACAATGAGCAGTTCTTC. Its translation is CASSPYAGDREYNEQFF.